This passage covers 10 T cell receptor beta chains from one sample sequenced in a study of blood T cell repertoires in COVID-19. The protocol was immunoSEQ multiplex PCR, while the TCRdb copy is restricted to in-frame clones and leaves out a portion. This sample has 270,000 or so clones, with more than 65% found just once. Sequenced material: peripheral blood. The receptors stem from a woman younger than 35 with acute or convalescent COVID-19.

This rearrangement joins TRBV4-3 to TRBJ1-4; the match to TRBD1 covers 10 bases. With V trimmed by 4 bases and J by 8 bases, 1 base remained unmatched. The CDR3 is 13 amino acids. Germline lookup yields CDR1 LGHNA and CDR2 YSLEER. CDR3 in amino acids: CASSLDRGEKLFF. The CDR3 nucleotides are TGCGCCAGCAGCCTGGACAGGGGGGAAAAACTGTTTTTT.

The gene calls are TRBV30 and TRBJ2-7; D might be TRBD2 (5 bases). The CDR3 spans 13 residues. V was clipped by 0 bases and J by 12 bases, with 18 bases between them. The germline V gene encodes CDR1 GTSNPN and CDR2 SVGIG (reference sequence). The CDR3 reads CAWSVGRIAGGYF. In DNA form, the CDR3 reads TGTGCCTGGAGTGTAGGCCGGATTGCAGGAGGGTACTTC. The full variable domain, completed using reference TRBV30 and TRBJ2-7, is SQTIHQWPATLVQPVGSPLSLECTVEGTSNPNLYWYRQAAGRGLQLLFYSVGIGQISSEVPQNLSASRPQDRQFILSSKKLLLSDSGFYLCAWSVGRIAGGYFGPGTRLTVT.

V is TRBV7-3 and J is TRBJ1-2; D may be TRBD1 (6 bases). The CDR3 consists of 13 residues. Germline lookup yields CDR1 SGHTA and CDR2 FQGTGA. Trimming stripped 4 bases from V and 8 bases from J, with 14 bases between. The DNA of the CDR3 is TGTGCCAGCAGCTCGACTACAGGGACGGGCTACACCTTC. Its protein is CASSSTTGTGYTF.

The chain has TRBV28 and TRBJ1-5; no reliable D call. Per the germline V gene, CDR1 is MDHEN and CDR2 is SYDVKM. The CDR3 is 13 amino acids. Trimming took off 3 bases at V and 0 bases at J, with 3 bases between the two ends. The CDR3 DNA is TGTGCCAGCAGTTTCGGTAGCAATCAGCCCCAGCATTTT. Protein product: CASSFGSNQPQHF.

This clone was seen a few times. The J gene is TRBJ1-1, the V gene TRBV19; TRBD1 matches 7 bases. The CDR3 extends over 14 amino acids. V lost 7 bases to trimming and J lost 8 bases; unmatched junction nucleotides: 13. Germline assignment: CDR1 LNHDA and CDR2 SQIVND (reference sequence). In nucleotides, the CDR3 is TGTGCCAGTACTCTGGACAGGATCCCCGCGGAAGCTTTCTTT. This gives the protein CASTLDRIPAEAFF.

For the CDR3, the DNA is TGCGCCAGCAGCCAAGCGATTGGGAGCCCTTCCTACGAGCAGTACTTC. It specifies CASSQAIGSPSYEQYF. The V gene is TRBV4-3, the J gene TRBJ2-7, with a possible D match to TRBD2 (5 bases). The germline gives CDR1 LGHNA, CDR2 YSLEER. V was trimmed by 1 base and J by 1 base, leaving 14 bases between them. The CDR3 covers 16 residues.

The V and J genes are TRBV11-2 and TRBJ2-7, with D maybe TRBD1 (6 bases). Trimming stripped 5 bases from V and 6 bases from J, with 17 bases between. CDR1 and CDR2 from the germline V gene are SGHAT and FQNNGV. This CDR3 is 14 amino acids long. This CDR3 reads CASSPRGPPAEQYF. The CDR3 DNA reads as TGTGCCAGCAGCCCCAGGGGACCTCCCGCCGAGCAGTACTTC. Supplemented by reference TRBV11-2 and TRBJ2-7, the full variable domain reads EAGVAQSPRYKIIEKRQSVAFWCNPISGHATLYWYQQILGQGPKLLIQFQNNGVVDDSQLPKDRFSAERLKGVDSTLKIQPAKLEDSAVYLCASSPRGPPAEQYFGPGTRLTVT.

The chain employs TRBV19 and TRBJ1-1; TRBD1 agrees at 9 bases. The CDR3 has 14 amino acids. Trimming removed 3 bases from V and 4 bases from J; junction bases left unmatched: 3. Looked up from germline, CDR1 is LNHDA and CDR2 is SQIVND (reference sequence). The CDR3 bases are TGTGCCAGTAGTATTAAGGACAGGGGCACTGAAGCTTTCTTT. This gives the protein CASSIKDRGTEAFF.

The chain couples TRBV5-1 to TRBJ1-5, with 11 nucleotides matching TRBD1. The CDR3 is 17 residues long. Germline CDR1 SGHRS, CDR2 YFSETQ. Unmatched junction bases numbered 10, after V lost 4 bases and J lost 4 bases. CDR3 sequence reads: CASSPSPGTGGNQPQHF. DNA of the CDR3: TGCGCCAGCAGCCCAAGTCCCGGGACAGGGGGGAATCAGCCCCAGCATTTT. The full variable domain, with the rest looked up from reference TRBV5-1 and TRBJ1-5, is KAGVTQTPRYLIKTRGQQVTLSCSPISGHRSVSWYQQTPGQGLQFLFEYFSETQRNKGNFPGRFSGRQFSNSRSEMNVSTLELGDSALYLCASSPSPGTGGNQPQHFGDGTRLSIL.

The V call is TRBV11-3, the J call TRBJ1-2; D ambiguous. There are 10 residues in the CDR3. Germline V gene sequence: CDR1 SGHNT, CDR2 YENEEA. V gave up 5 bases and J gave up 7 bases, with 5 bases separating them. This chain's CDR3 is CASSRGGYTF. For the CDR3, the DNA is TGTGCCAGCAGCCGGGGTGGCTACACCTTC. The variable domain in full, with the rest retrieved from reference TRBV11-3 and TRBJ1-2, is EAGVVQSPRYKIIEKKQPVAFWCNPISGHNTLYWYLQNLGQGPELLIRYENEEAVDDSQLPKDRFSAERLKGVDSTLKIQPAELGDSAVYLCASSRGGYTFGSGTRLTVV.